Each of the 19 T cell receptor beta chains below was sequenced from the same sample in a study of blood T cell repertoires in COVID-19. TCRdb keeps only in-frame clones here, not all; method: immunoSEQ multiplex PCR. This table holds about 200,000 clones, 86% found once. The source material was peripheral blood. The source of these receptors is a woman aged 70-85 years with acute or convalescent COVID-19.

Points on this clone: Other DNA sequences from this sample encode an identical CDR3 as well. The chain links TRBV5-6 to TRBJ2-7, with D perhaps matching TRBD1 (5 bases). This CDR3 contains 12 residues. The germline CDR1 and CDR2 sequences are SGHDT and YYEEEE. Trimming left V 2 bases short and J 4 bases short, with 7 bases between. The DNA for the CDR3 is TGTGCCAGCAGCTTCCAGGGTTACGAGCAGTACTTC. Its translation: CASSFQGYEQYF.

This clone was observed a few times. The J gene is TRBJ2-2, the V gene TRBV28, with TRBD1 identical over 9 bases. Trimming removed 6 bases from V and 6 bases from J; junction bases left unmatched: 8. The CDR3 runs 15 residues. Germline V lookup: CDR1 MDHEN, CDR2 SYDVKM. The CDR3 region has the DNA TGTGCCAGCAGCCTAGGGGGACAGGGTCCCGGGGAGCTGTTTTTT. Its protein product is CASSLGGQGPGELFF.

This sequence joins TRBV6-7 and TRBJ1-5, with 9 bases matching TRBD1. TRBV6-7 is an ORF, and what it does is uncertain. V dropped 7 bases and J dropped 3; count of bases not matched to a gene: 10. The CDR3 is made up of 16 amino acids. The CDR3 reads CASIALGQGTNQPQHF. The CDR3 DNA sequence: TGTGCCAGCATTGCCTTGGGACAGGGTACCAATCAGCCCCAGCATTTT.

The chain recombines TRBV5-1 with TRBJ1-2; 8 bases line up with TRBD1. Per the germline V gene, CDR1 is SGHRS and CDR2 is YFSETQ. V dropped 8 bases and J dropped 6; count of bases not matched to a gene: 9. The length of the CDR3 is 13 residues. CDR3 in amino acids: CARRRDRPDGYTF. DNA of the CDR3: TGCGCCAGACGACGGGACAGGCCTGATGGCTACACCTTC.

This chain joins TRBV7-8 and TRBJ1-5; weak D call: TRBD1 (6 bases). V lost 8 bases and J lost 2, with 19 bases in between. The CDR3 covers 16 residues. Germline V gives CDR1 SGHVS, CDR2 FQNEAQ. This CDR3 is CASGGGVIDGNQPQHF. The CDR3, as DNA: TGTGCCAGCGGGGGCGGAGTGATCGATGGCAATCAGCCCCAGCATTTT.

The V gene is TRBV29-1, the J gene TRBJ1-2, with 10 bases aligning to TRBD1. The germline gives CDR1 SQVTM, CDR2 ANQGSEA. The CDR3 consists of 14 residues. V lost 6 bases and J lost 3; bases outside the gene matches: 7. The chain's CDR3 is CSVYGTGVDYGYTF. For the CDR3, the DNA is TGCAGCGTGTACGGGACAGGGGTGGACTATGGCTACACCTTC.

The chain has TRBV10-3 and TRBJ1-6; D is unclear. This CDR3 spans 12 amino acids. Germline CDR1 ENHRY, CDR2 SYGVKD. V was trimmed by 3 bases and J by 5 bases, leaving 2 bases between them. CDR3 amino acids: CAISDNNSPLHF. CDR3 sequence (DNA): TGTGCCATCAGTGATAATAATTCACCCCTCCACTTT.

The CDR3 spells CASSLYPTGFGVSEAFF. The DNA of the CDR3 is TGTGCCAGCAGTTTATACCCAACAGGGTTCGGGGTTTCTGAAGCTTTCTTT. The rearrangement links TRBV27 to TRBJ1-1; a weak D match, TRBD1 (6 bases). Germline CDR1 MNHEY, CDR2 SMNVEV (reference sequence). The length of the CDR3 is 17 residues. The V and J ends lost 1 base and 6 bases respectively, with 21 bases between them.

This chain uses TRBV19 with TRBJ1-2; a weak D match, TRBD1 (6 bases). The V gene lost 6 bases and the J gene lost 2 bases, with 16 bases spanning the gap. The CDR3 spans 15 residues. CDR1 is LNHDA, CDR2 SQIVND, per germline (reference sequence). The CDR3 coding sequence is TGTGCCAGTAGGCAAACAGGGCCTCAGAACTATGGCTACACCTTC. It yields the protein CASRQTGPQNYGYTF.

V is TRBV4-3 and J is TRBJ2-3; D not certain. V lost 1 base and J 3 bases, leaving 11 bases between the germline ends. CDR3 length equals 15 residues. Per the germline V gene, CDR1 is LGHNA and CDR2 is YSLEER. Here the CDR3 reads CASSQGHSKTDTQYF. The CDR3 DNA sequence: TGCGCCAGCAGCCAAGGTCACTCGAAGACAGATACGCAGTATTTT.

This clone appeared once. This rearrangement joins TRBV7-8 to TRBJ1-5; 9 nucleotides agree with TRBD1. The CDR3 extends over 16 amino acids. Germline assignment: CDR1 SGHVS and CDR2 FQNEAQ. V dropped 2 bases and J dropped 5; count of bases not matched to a gene: 7. The CDR3: CASSLYPGTGYQPQHF. The CDR3 nucleotides are TGTGCCAGCAGCTTATATCCCGGGACAGGGTATCAGCCCCAGCATTTT.

The rearrangement uses TRBV7-2 and TRBJ1-5, with D possibly TRBD1 on 5 matching bases. V lost 3 bases and J 0 bases, leaving 12 bases between the germline ends. Germline CDR1 is SGHTA and CDR2 is FQGNSA. CDR3 size: 16 residues. For the CDR3, the DNA is TGTGCCAGCAGCTTCGGTGGGGGGAATAGCAATCAGCCCCAGCATTTT. Protein: CASSFGGGNSNQPQHF.

The chain couples TRBV27 to TRBJ2-1; TRBD2 agrees at 16 bases. The germline gives CDR1 MNHEY, CDR2 SMNVEV (reference sequence). CDR3 size: 20 residues. V lost 6 bases to trimming and J lost 3 bases; unmatched junction nucleotides: 14. The CDR3 loop is CASSRIKGTSGGAFYNEQFF. CDR3 DNA sequence: TGTGCCAGCAGCCGTATAAAAGGGACTAGCGGGGGGGCTTTCTACAATGAGCAGTTCTTC.

The J gene is TRBJ2-3, the V gene TRBV18; D is uncertain. Germline CDR1 is KGHSH and CDR2 is LQKENI. V was shortened by 5 bases and J by 2 bases, with 8 bases between the two germline ends. The CDR3 loop spans 13 amino acids. The DNA for the CDR3 is TGTGCCAGCTCAATCCTGGCCACAGATACGCAGTATTTT. Its translation is CASSILATDTQYF.

This clone was seen a single time. The rearrangement uses TRBV5-1 and TRBJ2-5; D might be TRBD2 (8 bases). V was cut by 4 bases and J by 5 bases, with 21 bases left in between. This CDR3 comprises 16 residues. Per germline, CDR1 SGHRS and CDR2 YFSETQ. CDR3 nucleotides: TGCGCCAGCAGCCAAGGGGACAGCGGGAGTAGGGAGACCCAGTACTTC. It specifies CASSQGDSGSRETQYF.

This chain connects TRBV15 to TRBJ1-1, with D perhaps TRBD1 (5 bases). V lost 0 bases to trimming and J lost 1 base, with 15 bases between them. CDR1 is LNHNV and CDR2 is YYDKDF in the germline V gene (reference sequence). The length of the CDR3 is 17 residues. The CDR3 is CATSRDRGRGGNTEAFF. CDR3 DNA sequence: TGTGCCACCAGCAGAGATCGTGGGCGGGGCGGGAACACTGAAGCTTTCTTT.

Only a few counts were recorded for this clone. Here the CDR3 DNA reads TGTGCCAGCAGCTTAATGGGAGATCGGGATGAGCAGTTCTTC. Encoded protein: CASSLMGDRDEQFF. The chain links TRBV7-2 to TRBJ2-1; D perhaps matches TRBD2 (5 bases). The germline V gene encodes CDR1 SGHTA and CDR2 FQGNSA. This CDR3 comprises 14 residues. V shed 2 bases and J shed 8 bases, with 13 bases lying between them.

V usage is TRBV7-9 and J usage is TRBJ1-4, with 8 bases lining up with TRBD1. In germline, CDR1 is SEHNR, CDR2 FQNEAQ (reference sequence). There are 16 residues in the CDR3. The trim removed 1 base at V and 8 bases at J, leaving 9 bases unmatched. CDR3 protein: CASSLGMGQVVEKLFF. The CDR3 DNA reads TGTGCCAGCAGCTTAGGAATGGGACAGGTCGTCGAAAAACTGTTTTTT.

This clone showed up just once. This CDR3 is CSVEDQLAPLEETQYF. Written as DNA, the CDR3 is TGCAGCGTTGAAGATCAACTCGCGCCCTTGGAAGAGACCCAGTACTTC. The chain couples TRBV29-1 to TRBJ2-5; D not resolved. Germline loops: CDR1 SQVTM, CDR2 ANQGSEA. V lost 0 bases and J lost 3, with 17 bases in between. The CDR3 loop spans 16 amino acids.